These T cell receptor beta chains were read from a single sample in a study of cytomegalovirus exposure and HLA in healthy donors. Data came from immunoSEQ multiplex PCR; TCRdb stores just in-frame clones and leaves some out. The table has some 87,000 clones, 65% to 80% seen once. The sequenced sample consisted of PBMCs. The receptors shown here come from a man aged 25-45 years in good health and CMV-seronegative. CDR3s include the opening cysteine and the closing phenylalanine or tryptophan. The D gene is left open where the match is weak. Rows give clone size only sometimes, using once, few, many, or a class for an expanded clone.

>-|TRBJ2-5|-|TRBV7-8
TGTGCCAGCAGCCCGAGCTCAGAGACCCAGTACTTC
CASSPSSETQYF
>-|TRBJ1-5|-|TRBV7-2
TGTGCCAGCAGCTTATCGGACAGCGATCAGCCCCAGCATTTT
CASSLSDSDQPQHF
>-|TRBJ1-5|TRBD1|TRBV30
TGTGCCTGGAGTGGGACAGGCGATCAGCCCCAGCATTTT
CAWSGTGDQPQHF
>-|TRBJ2-5|TRBD2|TRBV19
TGTGCCAGTAGTAGTGGACTAGAACGGACCCAGTACTTC
CASSSGLERTQYF
>once|TRBJ2-2|-|TRBV9
TGTGCCAGCAGCGCCGGACAGTTGAACACCGGGGAGCTGTTTTTT
CASSAGQLNTGELFF
>once|TRBJ1-1|-|TRBV5-4
TGTGCCAGCAGCTTGGGAGAGGGGGAGTTGGGCACTGAAGCTTTCTTT
CASSLGEGELGTEAFF
>few|TRBJ1-6|TRBD1|TRBV28
TGTGCCAGCCGAACAGGGGCTAGGGAATCACCCCTCCACTTT
CASRTGARESPLHF
>-|TRBJ2-7|TRBD1|TRBV30
TGTGCCTGGCAATCGGGACAGGGACAGTCTCGGCAGTACTTC
CAWQSGQGQSRQYF
>-|TRBJ2-5|TRBD1|TRBV7-9
TGTGCCAGCAGCCCCTCGGACAGGTTAGAGACCCAGTACTTC
CASSPSDRLETQYF
>-|TRBJ1-4|-|TRBV29-1
TGCAGCGTTGGAGGAAGAGATGAAAAACTGTTTTTT
CSVGGRDEKLFF
>-|TRBJ1-1|-|TRBV5-4
TGTGCCAGCAGCCCCGAGATCATGAACACTGAAGCTTTCTTT
CASSPEIMNTEAFF
>-|TRBJ2-1|TRBD1|TRBV5-6
TGTGCCAGCAGCTTAATAGACAGGGGTCGTGAGCAGTTCTTC
CASSLIDRGREQFF
>-|TRBJ2-3|-|TRBV5-1
TGCGCCAGCAGCAAAGGACAGAACACAGATACGCAGTATTTT
CASSKGQNTDTQYF
>-|TRBJ2-6|-|TRBV11-2
TGTGCCAGCAGCCAACAAGCTTCTGGCAGGAACGTCCTGACTTTC
CASSQQASGRNVLTF
>-|TRBJ1-3|TRBD1|TRBV9
TGTGCCAGCAGCGGTCGGACAGGCTCTGGAAACACCATATATTTT
CASSGRTGSGNTIYF
>-|TRBJ1-2|-|TRBV5-1
TGCGCCAGCAGCTTGGGTTTGTGGACCGGAGGGGACTATGGCTACACCTTC
CASSLGLWTGGDYGYTF
>-|TRBJ1-4|TRBD1|TRBV5-6
TGTGCCAGCAAACGATCAGGACAGGGGCCTGGAAAACTGTTTTTT
CASKRSGQGPGKLFF
>-|TRBJ1-2|TRBD1|TRBV11-2
TGTGCCAGCAGCCCGGACAGGGACTCTTTAGGCTACACCTTC
CASSPDRDSLGYTF
>-|TRBJ1-5|TRBD1|TRBV7-2
TGTGCCAGCAGCTTAGGAGGGACAGGGGGACAGCCCCAGCATTTT
CASSLGGTGGQPQHF
>-|TRBJ2-3|TRBD2|TRBV5-1
TGCGCCAGCAGCTTGCAGGTTGGCGGGGGGGGCACAGATACGCAGTATTTT
CASSLQVGGGGTDTQYF
>-|TRBJ1-4|-|TRBV5-6
TGTGCCAGCAGCAGCCCAGGGCTGGGTGAAAAACTGTTTTTT
CASSSPGLGEKLFF
>-|TRBJ2-7|TRBD1|TRBV15
TGTGCCACCAGCAGAGGGGACAGGGGGCTTGAAGAGCAGTACTTC
CATSRGDRGLEEQYF
>-|TRBJ1-3|-|TRBV7-8
TGTGCCAGCAGCTTAAACAGGGCTGTGGACACCATATATTTT
CASSLNRAVDTIYF
>-|TRBJ2-3|TRBD2|TRBV30
TGTGCCTGGAGTGAAGGACTAGCGGGGTTCACAGATACGCAGTATTTT
CAWSEGLAGFTDTQYF
>once|TRBJ1-1|-|TRBV19
TGTGCCAGCCAGACGGGGGGCAGCACTGAAGCTTTCTTT
CASQTGGSTEAFF
>-|TRBJ1-1|TRBD1|TRBV5-1
TGCGCCAGCAGCTTGACGGGCGGCGGGACAGGGGGCTTAGACACTGAAGCTTTCTTT
CASSLTGGGTGGLDTEAFF
>-|TRBJ2-3|-|TRBV7-9
TGTGCCAGCAAAAGGCAGGGTACGCAGTATTTT
CASKRQGTQYF
>-|TRBJ1-1|-|TRBV2
TGTGCCAGCAGTCGGTCGGGGGGTTCGTTACTGAACACTGAAGCTTTCTTT
CASSRSGGSLLNTEAFF
>-|TRBJ2-1|TRBD1|TRBV30
TGTGCCTGGAGCCTACCGACAGGGGTCGGTTACAATGAGCAGTTCTTC
CAWSLPTGVGYNEQFF
>-|TRBJ2-7|TRBD1|TRBV14
TGTGCCAGCAGCCAAAGGACAGGGGGTGGATACGAGCAGTACTTC
CASSQRTGGGYEQYF
>few|TRBJ1-1|TRBD1|TRBV7-9
TGTGCCAGCAACCGACAGGGGGGGAACACTGAAGCTTTCTTT
CASNRQGGNTEAFF
>-|TRBJ2-7|-|TRBV28
TGTGCCAGCAGTTCCCCGGCAGGGTCTAACTACGAGCAGTACTTC
CASSSPAGSNYEQYF
>-|TRBJ2-2|TRBD1|TRBV10-3
TGTGCCATCAGTGGTTACCGGGACAGCGCGAACACCGGGGAGCTGTTTTTT
CAISGYRDSANTGELFF